Included here is one TCR beta chain sequence, with context. This sample also contains other DNA sequences that code for the same CDR3. This record comes from a study of shared clonotypes between healthy human individuals. Study-wide context: Per donor, CD8 memory used one plate, CD8 naive used two, CD4 memory used three and CD4 naive used three.

Positively selected for CCR7, the CD45RO-negative cells used as naive CD8 cells excluded terminally differentiated effector memory CD45RA+ cells. Repertoires were generated with immunoSEQ multiplex PCR, while TCRdb's copy carries only in-frame clones and drops some. The table records about 2.1 million clones, around 95% of them present only once. There are 11 residues in the CDR3. V lost 3 bases to trimming and J lost 10 bases, with 7 bases between them. Germline V gives CDR1 SEHNR, CDR2 FQNEAQ (reference sequence). Sequences were obtained from naive CD8+ T cells from PBMCs. The sequence was collected from a man younger than 30 in good health. Some clones in this sample may be carry-over from other donors' samples. The gene calls are TRBV7-9 and TRBJ2-1; no clear D gene. The CDR3 region is CASSLGSEQFF. CDR3 nucleotides: TGTGCCAGCAGCTTGGGATCAGAGCAGTTCTTC.